The sequence of this T cell receptor (beta chain) was determined in a study of blood T cell repertoires in COVID-19 (dated by TCRdb to the early 2020s). In terms of the full investigation: The collaborator samples originated in the United States, Italy and Spain and spanned the acute and convalescent phases of COVID-19. The material from the prospective study consisted of cDNA or gDNA derived from T cells, B-cell-depleted T cells, or PBMCs. Deeply sampled blood TCRbeta repertoires from subjects exposed to, actively infected with, or recovered from COVID-19 were included in the dataset. The repertoires were released in a freely available public database intended as a resource for research on the immune response to SARS-CoV-2. Samples were obtained from the ongoing ImmuneRACE study (first 160 participants) and from about 1,300 subjects provided by 6 global collaborators. Sample metadata almost always included a de-identified subject ID, COVID-19 status, age in years and sex. Where HLA class I and class II types were available, the types were taken from metadata supplied by the sample provider, not from assay-based typing. General conclusions and limits of the study: The quantity of clinical and demographic metadata differed by source and by participant and was supplied without curation.

TCRbeta CDR3 regions were amplified from genomic DNA using the immunoSEQ Assay, a bias-controlled multiplex PCR. Regarding the original processing steps: The number of nucleated cells in each sample was estimated by amplification of reference gene primers within the assay. To quantify the absolute abundance of each unique TCRbeta CDR3 rearrangement, sequence reads were collapsed and filtered. Productive Simpson clonality was computed per sample as the square root of Simpson's diversity index over productive rearrangements. TCRdb's version of the immuneACCESS table is confined to in-frame rearrangements and falls short of the full clone set. An unresolved V gene accounts for under half of the shortfall where checked; the remainder is of unknown origin. V and J calls and clone size follow that table, whereas D and trimming were derived from the DNA. In all, the sample holds a few hundred thousand clones, and 81% of those were seen once. The top ten hold around 9.2% of the sample.

Comments on this clone: There is no known antigen for this receptor. Base qualities are not at hand, and no much larger clone is one base apart.

Participants in the prospective study were aged about 18 to 89 years, lived in about two dozen United States geographic areas, and enrolled through a virtual design. In the prospective study, participants were assigned to cohorts based on the clinical history participants reported in a screening survey and a study questionnaire. Recovered participants in ImmuneRACE Cohort 3 were defined by two consecutive negative NP/OP PCR tests, clearance by a healthcare professional, or resolution of symptoms. Each participant in the prospective study had whole blood, serum and a nasopharyngeal or oropharyngeal swab collected by mobile phlebotomists. Prospective study participants could optionally give additional blood draws and questionnaires over an approximately two-month period. Blood samples from the prospective study were shipped frozen or at room temperature prior to DNA extraction. Sequenced: PBMCs or T cells enriched from blood (not recorded which). The clonotype was recovered from a man aged 35 to 55 who had recovered from COVID-19.

CDR3 loop: CASSYRVLEKLFF. The sequenced DNA is TGTGCCAGCAGTTACAGGGTTTTGGAAAAACTGTTTTTT. This chain joins TRBV27 to TRBJ1-4, and TRBD1 may be the D gene, going by 6 matching bases. Looking up the germline V gene (reference sequence) yields CDR1 MNHEY and CDR2 SMNVEV. There are 13 amino acids in the CDR3, from cysteine to phenylalanine inclusive. The CDR3 DNA has 39 bases and is translated from base 1. Trimming removed 4 bases from V and 8 bases from J, leaving 11 bases between the germline ends.